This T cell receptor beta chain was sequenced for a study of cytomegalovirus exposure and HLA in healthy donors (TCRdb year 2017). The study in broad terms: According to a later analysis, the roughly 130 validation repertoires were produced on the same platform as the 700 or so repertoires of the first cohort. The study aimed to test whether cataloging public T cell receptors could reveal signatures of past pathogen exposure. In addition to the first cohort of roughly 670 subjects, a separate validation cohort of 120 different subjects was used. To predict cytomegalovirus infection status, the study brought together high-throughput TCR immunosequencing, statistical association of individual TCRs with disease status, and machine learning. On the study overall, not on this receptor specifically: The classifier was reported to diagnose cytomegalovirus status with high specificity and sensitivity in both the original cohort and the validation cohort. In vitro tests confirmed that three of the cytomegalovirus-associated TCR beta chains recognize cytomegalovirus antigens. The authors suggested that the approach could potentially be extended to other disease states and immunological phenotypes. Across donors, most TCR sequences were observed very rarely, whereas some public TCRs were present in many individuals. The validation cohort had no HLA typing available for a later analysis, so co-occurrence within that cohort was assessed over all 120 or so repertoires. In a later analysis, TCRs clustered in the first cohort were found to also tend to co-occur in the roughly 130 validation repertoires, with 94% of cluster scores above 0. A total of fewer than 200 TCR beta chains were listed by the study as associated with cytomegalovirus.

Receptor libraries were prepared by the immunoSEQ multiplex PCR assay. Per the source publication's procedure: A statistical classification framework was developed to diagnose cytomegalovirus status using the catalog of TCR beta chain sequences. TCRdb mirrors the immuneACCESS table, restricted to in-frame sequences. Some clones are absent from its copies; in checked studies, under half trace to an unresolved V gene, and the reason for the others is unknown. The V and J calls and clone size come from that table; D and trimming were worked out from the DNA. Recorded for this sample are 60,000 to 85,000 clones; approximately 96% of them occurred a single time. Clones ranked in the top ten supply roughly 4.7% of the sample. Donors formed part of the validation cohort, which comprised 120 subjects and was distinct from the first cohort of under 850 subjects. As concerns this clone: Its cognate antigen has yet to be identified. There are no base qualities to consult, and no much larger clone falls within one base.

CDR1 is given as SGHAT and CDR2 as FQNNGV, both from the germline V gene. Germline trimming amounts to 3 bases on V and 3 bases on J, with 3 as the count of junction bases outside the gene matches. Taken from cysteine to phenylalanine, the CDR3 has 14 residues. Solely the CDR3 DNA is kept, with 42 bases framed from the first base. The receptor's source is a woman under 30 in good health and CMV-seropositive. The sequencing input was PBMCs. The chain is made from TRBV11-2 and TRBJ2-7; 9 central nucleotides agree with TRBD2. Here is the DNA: TGTGCCAGCAGCTTTAGCGGGAGTTACTACGAGCAGTACTTC. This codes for CASSFSGSYYEQYF. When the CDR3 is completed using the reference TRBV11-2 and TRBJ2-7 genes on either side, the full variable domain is EAGVAQSPRYKIIEKRQSVAFWCNPISGHATLYWYQQILGQGPKLLIQFQNNGVVDDSQLPKDRFSAERLKGVDSTLKIQPAKLEDSAVYLCASSFSGSYYEQYFGPGTRLTVT.